This is a list of T cell receptor beta chains from one sample in a study of blood T cell repertoires in COVID-19. The repertoire was sequenced with immunoSEQ multiplex PCR; TCRdb's copy has only in-frame clones and lacks some. The data hold tens of thousands of clones, with about 80% observed a single time. The material sequenced was peripheral blood. The receptors were gathered from a woman older than 75 with acute or convalescent COVID-19. The CDR3 runs from the conserved cysteine through the conserved F or W. A D gene is named only where the DNA matches it firmly. Where a row states a size, it is once, few, many or the class of an expanded clone; other rows omit it.

j_gene | d_gene | v_gene | abundance | CDR3aa | CDR3nt
TRBJ1-3 | - | TRBV7-2 | - | CASSLLGRIQGGNTIYF | TGTGCCAGCAGCTTACTGGGGCGGATTCAAGGGGGAAACACCATATATTTT
TRBJ2-5 | - | TRBV5-1 | - | CASSLYVETQYF | TGCGCCAGCAGCTTGTATGTTGAGACCCAGTACTTC
TRBJ1-2 | - | TRBV7-2 | once | CASSLDGQAVYGYTF | TGTGCCAGCAGCTTAGATGGGCAGGCCGTCTATGGCTACACCTTC
TRBJ1-2 | - | TRBV4-1 | - | CASSQSYPRSYGYTF | TGCGCCAGCAGCCAGTCCTACCCCCGCTCCTATGGCTACACCTTC
TRBJ2-2 | TRBD2 | TRBV4-2 | once | CASSQGLAGTNTGELFF | TGTGCCAGCAGCCAAGGACTAGCGGGGACGAACACCGGGGAGCTGTTTTTT
TRBJ1-1 | - | TRBV7-2 | - | CASSSYMNTEAFF | TGTGCCAGCAGCTCTTATATGAACACTGAAGCTTTCTTT
TRBJ2-2 | TRBD1 | TRBV7-2 | - | CASQREGATGELFF | TGTGCCAGCCAGCGTGAGGGGGCAACCGGGGAGCTGTTTTTT
TRBJ2-1 | - | TRBV20-1 | - | CSAERNEQFF | TGCAGTGCCGAGCGGAATGAGCAGTTCTTC
TRBJ1-2 | - | TRBV2 | - | CASMGDGSYYGYTF | TGTGCCAGCATGGGGGACGGGAGCTACTATGGCTACACCTTC
TRBJ2-7 | TRBD1 | TRBV7-8 | once | CASSIRTGAFYEQYF | TGTGCCAGCAGCATCCGGACAGGGGCTTTCTACGAGCAGTACTTC
TRBJ1-1 | - | TRBV27 | - | CASSLLQPAYTEAFF | TGTGCCAGCAGTTTATTGCAGCCAGCGTACACTGAAGCTTTCTTT
TRBJ1-2 | TRBD1 | TRBV6-5 | - | CASSYSGTGAYGYTF | TGTGCCAGCAGTTACTCCGGGACAGGGGCCTATGGCTACACCTTC
TRBJ1-5 | - | TRBV6-2/TRBV6-3 | few | CASSPRGPNQPQHF | TGTGCCAGCAGCCCTCGGGGTCCTAATCAGCCCCAGCATTTT
TRBJ2-3 | - | TRBV5-1 | few | CASSLDGGGSTDTQYF | TGCGCCAGCAGCTTGGATGGGGGAGGAAGCACAGATACGCAGTATTTT
TRBJ2-1 | TRBD1 | TRBV9 | - | CASSVGGQVHNEQFF | TGTGCCAGCAGCGTAGGGGGACAGGTTCACAATGAGCAGTTCTTC
TRBJ1-1 | - | TRBV24-1 | - | CATSGAYATEAFF | TGTGCCACCAGTGGGGCTTACGCCACTGAAGCTTTCTTT
TRBJ1-4 | - | TRBV6-5 | - | CASSTTGGTNEKLFF | TGTGCCAGCAGCACTACAGGCGGAACTAATGAAAAACTGTTTTTT
TRBJ2-2 | TRBD2 | TRBV5-4 | few | CASSAGLPGPGELFF | TGTGCCAGCAGCGCGGGACTACCTGGTCCGGGGGAGCTGTTTTTT
TRBJ1-1 | - | TRBV6-2/TRBV6-3 | - | CASSNVGQLNTEAFF | TGTGCCAGCAGTAACGTTGGACAGCTAAACACTGAAGCTTTCTTT
TRBJ1-6 | TRBD1 | TRBV18 | - | CASSPQPGQGRNSPLHF | TGTGCCAGCTCACCACAACCGGGACAGGGTCGAAATTCACCCCTCCACTTT
TRBJ1-5 | - | TRBV2 | - | CASSGQLSNQPQHF | TGTGCCAGCAGCGGACAGCTTTCCAATCAGCCCCAGCATTTT
TRBJ2-7 | - | TRBV27 | - | CASSTGSDLLSYEQYF | TGTGCCAGCAGTACCGGGAGTGATTTGCTCTCCTACGAGCAGTACTTC
TRBJ1-6 | TRBD1 | TRBV6-4 | - | CASILNGQGANSPLHF | TGTGCCAGCATTCTGAACGGACAGGGAGCCAATTCACCCCTCCACTTT
TRBJ1-5 | - | TRBV19 | - | CASTTGQISNQPQHF | TGTGCCAGTACCACAGGACAGATCAGCAATCAGCCCCAGCATTTT
TRBJ1-1 | TRBD1 | TRBV7-3 | - | CASSDRATAGGIEAFF | TGTGCCAGCAGCGACCGAGCAACAGCAGGGGGCATCGAAGCTTTCTTT
TRBJ2-1 | TRBD2 | TRBV2 | - | CASRGGRDGTSGIKEQFF | TGTGCCAGCAGGGGGGGGCGAGACGGGACTAGCGGGATAAAAGAGCAGTTCTTC
TRBJ2-7 | TRBD1 | TRBV2 | - | CASTRDRGTYEQYF | TGTGCCAGCACGAGGGACAGGGGGACCTACGAGCAGTACTTC
TRBJ2-1 | TRBD2 | TRBV7-2 | - | CASSTVRITSGIRNEQFF | TGTGCCAGCAGCACCGTGAGGATCACTAGCGGGATTAGAAATGAGCAGTTCTTC
TRBJ1-2 | TRBD1 | TRBV4-3 | - | CASSQERQGATYGYTF | TGCGCCAGCAGCCAAGAGAGACAGGGGGCCACCTATGGCTACACCTTC
TRBJ1-5 | - | TRBV6-5 | - | CASSFRRGNQPQHF | TGTGCCAGCAGTTTTCGGCGGGGCAATCAGCCCCAGCATTTT
TRBJ1-6 | TRBD1 | TRBV28 | - | CASSFDRVTSPLHF | TGTGCCAGCAGTTTCGACAGGGTAACCTCACCCCTCCACTTT
TRBJ2-7 | TRBD1 | TRBV3-1/TRBV3-2 | - | CASSRALGTGGSEQYF | TGTGCCAGCAGCCGAGCCCTTGGGACAGGGGGCTCCGAGCAGTACTTC
TRBJ1-2 | TRBD1 | TRBV18 | - | CASSLGQGANGYTF | TGTGCCAGCTCACTAGGACAGGGGGCGAATGGCTACACCTTC
TRBJ2-7 | - | TRBV28 | - | CASRGLAGTVHEQYF | TGTGCCAGCAGGGGCCTGGCGGGGACGGTCCACGAGCAGTACTTC
TRBJ2-2 | TRBD2 | TRBV12-5 | few | CASGLGTGGPTGELFF | TGTGCTAGTGGTTTGGGGACGGGAGGGCCGACCGGGGAGCTGTTTTTT
TRBJ2-7 | - | TRBV5-4 | - | CASSFGSSYEQYF | TGTGCCAGCAGCTTCGGTTCCTCCTACGAGCAGTACTTC